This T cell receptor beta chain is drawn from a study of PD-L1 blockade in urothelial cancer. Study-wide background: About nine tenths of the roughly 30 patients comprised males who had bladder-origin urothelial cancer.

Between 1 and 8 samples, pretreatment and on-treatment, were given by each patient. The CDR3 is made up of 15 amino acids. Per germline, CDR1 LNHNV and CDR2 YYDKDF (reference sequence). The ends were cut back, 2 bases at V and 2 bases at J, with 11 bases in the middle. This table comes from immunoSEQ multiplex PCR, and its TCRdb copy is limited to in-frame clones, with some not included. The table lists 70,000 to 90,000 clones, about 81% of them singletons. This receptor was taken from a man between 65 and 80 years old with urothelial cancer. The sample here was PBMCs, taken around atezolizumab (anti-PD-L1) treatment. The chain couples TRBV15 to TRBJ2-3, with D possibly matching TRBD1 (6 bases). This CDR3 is CATSRRQEYTDTQYF. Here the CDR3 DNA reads TGTGCCACCAGCAGAAGACAGGAGTACACAGATACGCAGTATTTT.